Following are 25 T cell receptor beta chains from one sample sequenced in a study of regulatory and conventional T cells in RAG deficiency. Some clones are missing from TCRdb's copy, which holds only in-frame ones; the method was immunoSEQ multiplex PCR. The sample records around 30,000 clones, nearly 95% being singletons. Blood CD4+ CD25-low CD127-high conventional T cells supplied the genomic DNA template. These data were likewise used in another study, on regulatory T cells. That study adds: Amplification used 52 TRBV primers and 13 TRBJ primers.

Sequencing was done on a sample of CD25- CD4+ T cells sorted from blood. These receptors came from a human donor in good health.

The genes are TRBV10-2 and TRBJ1-3; 10 positions match TRBD1. Germline values: CDR1 WSHSY, CDR2 SAAADI. Losses at the gene ends were 4 bases for V and 2 bases for J; bases not matched to a gene: 8. This CDR3 has 17 residues. The CDR3 loop reads CASSGVTGGAPGNTIYF. The CDR3 nucleotides are TGCGCCAGCAGTGGGGTGACAGGGGGCGCCCCTGGAAACACCATATATTTT.

V is TRBV11-2 and J is TRBJ2-7; D remains unclear. Germline CDR1 SGHAT, CDR2 FQNNGV. The CDR3 runs 13 residues. Trimming removed 5 bases from V and 3 bases from J, with 11 bases in between. CDR3 region: CASSPDTYYEQYF. Here the CDR3 DNA reads TGTGCCAGCAGCCCCGACACATACTACGAGCAGTACTTC.

The J gene is TRBJ2-3, the V gene TRBV7-3, with TRBD1 identical over 8 bases. Germline V gene data show CDR1 as SGHTA and CDR2 as FQGTGA. The J segment lost 5 bases and the V segment lost 1 base, leaving 2 bases of the junction unmatched. The CDR3 extends over 14 amino acids. The CDR3 DNA sequence: TGTGCCAGCAGCTTAAACAGGGGGAAAGATACGCAGTATTTT. Translation: CASSLNRGKDTQYF.

CDR3 nucleotide sequence: TGTGCCAGCAGTTTGGGGACAGGGCGAACAGATACGCAGTATTTT. Translating gives CASSLGTGRTDTQYF. The chain recombines TRBV2 with TRBJ2-3; 9 nucleotides line up with TRBD1. The CDR3 extends over 15 amino acids. Trimming at V came to 5 bases and at J to 3 bases, leaving 6 bases not matched to a gene. The germline gives CDR1 SNHLY, CDR2 FYNNEI.

The chain uses TRBV4-2 and TRBJ2-1; 15 nucleotides match TRBD2. The CDR3 has 21 amino acids. Germline assignment: CDR1 LGHNA and CDR2 YNFKEQ. The V and J ends lost 2 bases and 1 base, in that order; junction bases with no gene match: 12. CDR3 nucleotide sequence: TGTGCCAGCAGCCAACTTCTCGGACTAGCGGGGGGGCCAAGTTCCTACAATGAGCAGTTCTTC. Amino acid sequence: CASSQLLGLAGGPSSYNEQFF.

The V call is TRBV2, the J call TRBJ1-4, with 7 bases lining up with TRBD1. The CDR3 has 15 residues. Germline CDR1 and CDR2: SNHLY and FYNNEI. The junction had 5 bases not matched to a gene; V was cut back by 4 bases and J by 3 bases. Here the CDR3 DNA reads TGTGCCAGCAGTGGCAGGGGGACGGCTAATGAAAAACTGTTTTTT. Its protein product is CASSGRGTANEKLFF.

This chain connects TRBV6-1 to TRBJ2-7; 8 nucleotides line up with TRBD1. This CDR3 comprises 14 residues. Losses at the gene ends were 7 bases for V and 0 bases for J; bases not matched to a gene: 5. Germline V gene lookup returns CDR1 MNHNS and CDR2 SASEGT. The CDR3 coding sequence is TGTGCCAGCATATGGACAGGGAGCTCCTACGAGCAGTACTTC. Its protein is CASIWTGSSYEQYF.

The V gene is TRBV19, the J gene TRBJ1-2; no clear D gene. Germline values: CDR1 LNHDA, CDR2 SQIVND (reference sequence). The V end lost 5 bases, the J end lost 3 bases, and 4 bases lay between the germline ends. The CDR3 has 11 residues. The CDR3 is CASSPDYGYTF. The DNA of the CDR3 is TGTGCCAGTAGTCCGGACTATGGCTACACCTTC.

V gene TRBV6-6 combines with J gene TRBJ1-2, with TRBD1 identical over 12 bases. Trimming cost V 7 bases and J 7 bases; bases outside gene matches: 13. The germline gives CDR1 MNHNY, CDR2 SVGAGI (reference sequence). This CDR3 comprises 16 residues. The CDR3 DNA reads TGTGCCAGCATTTGGACGCAGGGACAGGGGGCATCTGGCTACACCTTC. This encodes CASIWTQGQGASGYTF.

This sequence joins TRBV4-1 and TRBJ1-1; 9 bases map to TRBD1. V dropped 1 base and J dropped 5; count of bases not matched to a gene: 8. This CDR3 is 16 amino acids long. Germline V gives CDR1 MGHRA, CDR2 YSYEKL. In nucleotides, the CDR3 is TGCGCCAGCAGCCAAGGTTTTTTAGGGACAGGGACTGAAGCTTTCTTT. Its translation is CASSQGFLGTGTEAFF.

The chain uses TRBV5-4 and TRBJ2-2, with 9 nucleotides matching TRBD2. The germline CDR1 and CDR2 sequences are SGHNT and YYREEE (reference sequence). The CDR3 extends over 16 amino acids. V was clipped by 0 bases and J by 5 bases; unmatched bases: 5. In DNA, the CDR3 is TGTGCCAGCAGCTTGGGTCTAAGCGGGGGGACCGGGGAGCTGTTTTTT. This sequence encodes CASSLGLSGGTGELFF. Full variable domain (remainder filled in from reference TRBV5-4 and TRBJ2-2): ETGVTQSPTHLIKTRGQQVTLRCSSQSGHNTVSWYQQALGQGPQFIFQYYREEENGRGNFPPRFSGLQFPNYSSELNVNALELDDSALYLCASSLGLSGGTGELFFGEGSRLTVL.

This sequence joins TRBV6-5 and TRBJ2-6, with unresolved D. CDR1 MNHEY and CDR2 SVGAGI come from the germline V gene. Trimming removed 0 bases from V and 2 bases from J, with 8 bases in between. This CDR3 has 16 residues. This chain's CDR3 is CASSYSSSAGANVLTF. Written as DNA, the CDR3 is TGTGCCAGCAGTTACTCGAGCTCCGCTGGGGCCAACGTCCTGACTTTC.

The chain combines TRBV19 with TRBJ1-1; D may be TRBD1 (6 bases). This CDR3 comprises 15 residues. The germline V gene encodes CDR1 LNHDA and CDR2 SQIVND (reference sequence). V was clipped by 0 bases and J by 5 bases, with 13 bases between them. The CDR3 DNA follows: TGTGCCAGTAGTATAGATCGGGGGGCGAGGACTGAAGCTTTCTTT. Amino acid sequence: CASSIDRGARTEAFF.

Regarding this clone: The same CDR3 is also encoded by other DNA sequences in this sample. The gene calls are TRBV6-1 and TRBJ1-6, with 11 bases fitting TRBD1. Germline V CDR1 and CDR2: MNHNS, SASEGT. J lost 2 bases, V lost 1 base, and 4 bases had no gene match. This CDR3 spans 18 amino acids. The CDR3 reads CASSEGTGGWTYNSPLHF. DNA of the CDR3: TGTGCCAGCAGTGAAGGGACAGGGGGCTGGACCTATAATTCACCCCTCCACTTT.

The rearrangement links TRBV4-2 to TRBJ1-4; D perhaps matches TRBD1 (5 bases). The CDR3 length is 15 residues. The germline gives CDR1 LGHNA, CDR2 YNFKEQ. Trimming removed 0 bases from V and 8 bases from J, with 13 bases in between. As DNA, the CDR3 is TGTGCCAGCAGCCAAGAGGCAGGGTCTTTCGAAAAACTGTTTTTT. As protein: CASSQEAGSFEKLFF.

V and J are TRBV5-1 and TRBJ2-3, with 7 bases aligning to TRBD2. Trimming removed 2 bases from V and 2 bases from J; junction bases left unmatched: 5. The germline V gene has CDR1 SGHRS and CDR2 YFSETQ. The length of the CDR3 is 15 residues. The CDR3 DNA is TGCGCCAGCAGCTTACCCGGGACTAACACAGATACGCAGTATTTT. Translated: CASSLPGTNTDTQYF.

J is TRBJ2-3 and V is TRBV27; 11 bases align to TRBD2. The ends lost 4 bases at V and 3 bases at J; junction bases unmatched: 9. The CDR3 is 17 amino acids. Looked up from germline, CDR1 is MNHEY and CDR2 is SMNVEV (reference sequence). The CDR3 is CASSWPQASGGTDTQYF. As DNA, the CDR3 is TGTGCCAGCAGTTGGCCCCAGGCTAGCGGGGGGACAGATACGCAGTATTTT.

J is TRBJ1-6 and V is TRBV5-1, with a possible D match to TRBD1 (6 bases). The germline CDR1 and CDR2 sequences are SGHRS and YFSETQ. CDR3 length: 14 amino acids. V was clipped by 5 bases and J by 8 bases, with 14 bases between them. DNA of the CDR3: TGCGCCAGCAGTTACCGTGACAGGTATTCACCCCTCCACTTT. Amino acids: CASSYRDRYSPLHF.

The chain's CDR3 is CASSTAEGGYTF. The DNA for the CDR3 is TGTGCCAGCAGTACCGCTGAGGGCGGCTACACCTTC. The J gene is TRBJ1-2, the V gene TRBV6-5; no firm D call. The CDR3 length is 12 residues. Germline lookup yields CDR1 MNHEY and CDR2 SVGAGI. V was pared by 5 bases and J by 8 bases, with 12 bases between.

This chain uses TRBV5-1 with TRBJ2-1; the D gene is possibly TRBD1 (5 bases). Germline CDR1 is SGHRS and CDR2 is YFSETQ. The length of the CDR3 is 15 residues. V gave up 1 base and J gave up 2 bases, with 10 bases separating them. For the CDR3, the DNA is TGCGCCAGCAGCTTGACTCCCAGGGCCTACAATGAGCAGTTCTTC. Amino acid sequence: CASSLTPRAYNEQFF.

The rearrangement links TRBV18 to TRBJ1-1, with D uncertain. Germline values: CDR1 KGHSH, CDR2 LQKENI. The CDR3 is made up of 13 amino acids. V was shortened by 6 bases and J by 0 bases, with 8 bases between the two germline ends. This CDR3 reads CASSPGMNTEAFF. CDR3 in DNA: TGTGCCAGCTCCCCCGGGATGAACACTGAAGCTTTCTTT. Drawing the rest from reference TRBV18 and TRBJ1-1, the complete variable domain is NAGVMQNPRHLVRRRGQEARLRCSPMKGHSHVYWYRQLPEEGLKFMVYLQKENIIDESGMPKERFSAEFPKEGPSILRIQQVVRGDSAAYFCASSPGMNTEAFFGQGTRLTVV.

The V call is TRBV5-8, the J call TRBJ1-2; tentatively, D is TRBD1 (5 bases). The CDR3 spans 14 residues. Per the germline V gene, CDR1 is SGHTS and CDR2 is YDEGEE. V gave up 0 bases and J gave up 1 base, with 7 bases separating them. The CDR3 reads CASSLDRSNYGYTF. In nucleotides, the CDR3 is TGTGCCAGCAGCTTGGACAGGAGTAACTATGGCTACACCTTC.

This chain uses TRBV5-6 with TRBJ1-2; D may be TRBD1 (5 bases). The CDR3 has 16 amino acids. Trimming shortened V by 0 bases and J by 5 bases, and 17 bases separated the two germline ends. CDR1 is SGHDT and CDR2 is YYEEEE in the germline V gene. The CDR3, as DNA: TGTGCCAGCAGCTTGGGGGGCCCAGGTCCCCTATATGGCTACACCTTC. This sequence encodes CASSLGGPGPLYGYTF. Complete variable domain (other parts from reference TRBV5-6 and TRBJ1-2): DAGVTQSPTHLIKTRGQQVTLRCSPKSGHDTVSWYQQALGQGPQFIFQYYEEEERQRGNFPDRFSGHQFPNYSSELNVNALLLGDSALYLCASSLGGPGPLYGYTFGSGTRLTVV.

V usage is TRBV9 and J usage is TRBJ1-1; unclear D gene. Looked up from germline, CDR1 is SGDLS and CDR2 is YYNGEE. Deletions cut 0 bases from V and 6 bases from J, with 6 bases between. The CDR3 is made up of 12 amino acids. The CDR3: CASSVVESEAFF. CDR3 in DNA: TGTGCCAGCAGCGTAGTGGAGTCTGAAGCTTTCTTT.

The J gene is TRBJ2-7, the V gene TRBV2, with 8 bases identical to TRBD1. Trimming removed 7 bases from V and 2 bases from J; junction bases left unmatched: 7. CDR1 is SNHLY, CDR2 FYNNEI, per germline. This CDR3 is 14 amino acids long. The CDR3 here is CASIGDRNTYEQYF. CDR3 in DNA: TGTGCCAGCATCGGGGACAGGAATACCTACGAGCAGTACTTC.